What follows is one T cell receptor (beta chain) and its context. The antigen is unknown. These data belong to a study of CD8 T cells in Susac syndrome. General study findings and limits: By the study's own acknowledgment, its TCR sequencing and HLA analysis included relatively few individuals.

The RNA, 0.5 to 1 ug, was put through reverse transcription using random hexamers. Amplification of TCR beta CDR3 by immunoSEQ multiplex PCR spanned 54 Vbeta and 13 Jbeta. Using its own MiXCR run on the immunoSEQ multiplex PCR reads, TCRdb lists one record per CDR3 protein. The sample includes 150,000 to 200,000 distinct CDR3 sequences, about 96% of them seen just once. The germline V and J ends were trimmed by 4 bases and 5 bases, with 6 bases remaining between them. The CDR3 extends over 11 amino acids. Germline lookup yields CDR1 SQVTM and CDR2 ANQGSEA. Treatment-naive patients with stable or active relapsing-remitting disease were the multiple sclerosis controls.

The rearrangement uses TRBV29-1 and TRBJ1-5; D not certain. Input material: CD4+ T cells from PBMCs. The sequence was collected from a human donor with multiple sclerosis. The chain's CDR3 is CSVGGDQPQHF. The CDR3 DNA reads as TGCAGCGTTGGAGGAGATCAGCCCCAGCATTTT.